Below are 2 T cell receptor beta chains sequenced from a single sample in a study of siplizumab effects on memory and regulatory T cells. Assay: immunoSEQ multiplex PCR; the TCRdb copy retains only in-frame clones and omits some. The sample has over 95,000 clones, about 94% seen once; the top ten hold over 0.15%. Sequencing used non-Treg CD4+ T cells sorted from blood. The receptor source for this set is a human donor in good health.

The J gene is TRBJ1-4, the V gene TRBV18, with 8 bases fitting TRBD1. This CDR3 spans 15 amino acids. CDR1 and CDR2 (germline): KGHSH, LQKENI. Unmatched junction bases numbered 5, after V lost 3 bases and J lost 5 bases. The CDR3 coding sequence is TGTGCCAGCTCACCCACAGGGGGACAAAATGAAAAACTGTTTTTT. Translation gives CASSPTGGQNEKLFF.

The V gene is TRBV4-3, the J gene TRBJ2-7; D might be TRBD2 (6 bases). Per germline, CDR1 LGHNA and CDR2 YSLEER. With 1 base removed from V and 3 bases from J, the gap between germline ends came to 13 bases. CDR3 size: 15 residues. CDR3 nucleotides: TGCGCCAGCAGCCAAGGGCAGGGAGGTCTCTACGAGCAGTACTTC. It encodes CASSQGQGGLYEQYF.